This T cell receptor beta chain is from a study of T cells in Graves' hyperthyroidism and ophthalmopathy. This clonotype occurred many times. There were TCR beta CDR3 regions amplified from RNA transcripts. The TCR CDR3 first-round RT-PCR relied on the HTBI primer set. TCRdb itself ran the multiplex PCR reads through MiXCR, one entry per CDR3 protein. The table includes hundreds of thousands of distinct CDR3 sequences, roughly 14% detected once. Exclusion followed for patients with uncontrolled infection, other autoimmune disease, pregnancy or lactation. Using 9.5 to 10 ml of fresh peripheral blood, PBMCs were prepared. This clonotype originated in a man between 18 and 35 years old with Graves' ophthalmopathy. The specimen was blood.

The CDR3 DNA reads TGTGCCAGCAGCTATGGACTAGCGTCTCCGGGGCAGTACTTC. Translating it yields CASSYGLASPGQYF. The chain carries TRBV3-1 and TRBJ2-7; 9 bases are shared with TRBD2. From germline, CDR1 is LGHDT and CDR2 YNNKEL (reference sequence). V dropped 5 bases and J dropped 9; count of bases not matched to a gene: 11. This CDR3 is 14 amino acids long.